The 14 T cell receptor beta chains in this list originate from one sample, sequenced in a study of cytomegalovirus exposure and HLA in healthy donors (dated by TCRdb to between 2016 and 2019). The library was produced with the immunoSEQ multiplex PCR assay. For the multiplex PCR, a mixture combining 60 forward primers for TCR Vbeta segments and 13 reverse primers for TCR Jbeta segments was used. TCRdb limited this immuneACCESS table to in-frame rearrangements with V and J called. A share of clones is missing; checked studies link under half to unresolved V genes, and the rest is unexplained. The sample table gives about 190,000 clones. About 6.8% of the sample belongs to the ten largest clones. Sample: PBMCs. Receptors originate from a man aged 25 to 45 in good health and CMV-seronegative.

V and J are TRBV28 and TRBJ1-5; D is ambiguous. V lost 6 bases and J lost 3, with 6 bases in between. CDR1 is MDHEN and CDR2 is SYDVKM in the germline V gene. The CDR3 sequence is 12 residues long. This chain's CDR3 is CASRENNQPQHF. In nucleotides, the CDR3 is TGTGCCAGCAGGGAGAACAATCAGCCCCAGCATTTT.

The chain is built from TRBV5-1 and TRBJ2-1, with TRBD2 identical over 9 bases. Germline CDR1 and CDR2: SGHRS and YFSETQ. The V segment lost 3 bases and the J segment 1 base; nucleotides outside the gene matches: 8. The CDR3 is 17 amino acids. DNA for the CDR3: TGCGCCAGCAGCTCGCGTTCGGCGGGAGGGTCCTACAATGAGCAGTTCTTC. Its translation is CASSSRSAGGSYNEQFF.

V is TRBV27 and J is TRBJ2-7; 7 bases are a match to TRBD2. The CDR3 runs to 13 residues. Unmatched junction bases numbered 3, after V lost 5 bases and J lost 2 bases. The V gene's germline CDR1 is MNHEY and CDR2 SMNVEV (reference sequence). CDR3 in DNA: TGTGCCAGCAGTGGCGGGAGCACCTACGAGCAGTACTTC. Translating it yields CASSGGSTYEQYF.

This chain links TRBV28 with TRBJ1-5; 8 positions match TRBD1. CDR3 length: 15 residues. The germline gives CDR1 MDHEN, CDR2 SYDVKM. V lost 4 bases and J lost 2; bases outside the gene matches: 4. The CDR3 loop is CASSSDRAGNQPQHF. The CDR3 DNA sequence: TGTGCCAGCAGTTCGGACAGGGCCGGCAATCAGCCCCAGCATTTT.

The genes are TRBV2 and TRBJ1-1; 10 bases map to TRBD1. After removal of 8 bases from V and 5 bases from J, the junction contained 8 bases not matched to a gene. The CDR3 is made up of 14 amino acids. The germline CDR1 and CDR2 sequences are SNHLY and FYNNEI. CDR3 in DNA: TGTGCCAGCGGAAGACAGGGGGCGAGGACTGAAGCTTTCTTT. It encodes CASGRQGARTEAFF.

The J gene is TRBJ2-7, the V gene TRBV28; 8 bases agree with TRBD1. The germline CDR1 and CDR2 sequences are MDHEN and SYDVKM. The CDR3 sequence is 14 residues long. V lost 5 bases to trimming and J lost 2 bases; unmatched junction nucleotides: 5. CDR3 sequence (DNA): TGTGCCAGCAGTCCTCGGACAGGGCCCTACGAGCAGTACTTC. Translation gives CASSPRTGPYEQYF.

The chain carries TRBV29-1 and TRBJ1-2, with a possible D match to TRBD1 (5 bases). Germline CDR1 reads SQVTM; CDR2 reads ANQGSEA. The CDR3 extends over 14 amino acids. Trimming stripped 5 bases from V and 4 bases from J, with 17 bases between. The CDR3 loop reads CSVITRRDLYGYTF. The CDR3 region has the DNA TGCAGCGTTATAACGCGGAGGGACCTCTATGGCTACACCTTC.

The gene calls are TRBV2 and TRBJ1-2, with unresolved D. Deletions cut 2 bases from V and 3 bases from J, with 19 bases between. The CDR3 runs 17 residues. Germline values: CDR1 SNHLY, CDR2 FYNNEI. CDR3 loop: CASSELEHFDIYYGYTF. The CDR3 DNA reads TGTGCCAGCAGTGAACTCGAACATTTCGACATCTACTATGGCTACACCTTC. The full variable domain, completed using reference TRBV2 and TRBJ1-2, is EPEVTQTPSHQVTQMGQEVILRCVPISNHLYFYWYRQILGQKVEFLVSFYNNEISEKSEIFDDQFSVERPDGSNFTLKIRSTKLEDSAMYFCASSELEHFDIYYGYTFGSGTRLTVV.

The chain recombines TRBV6-5 with TRBJ1-5; 7 bases line up with TRBD1. Trimming cost V 5 bases and J 2 bases; bases outside gene matches: 3. The CDR3 covers 14 residues. CDR1 MNHEY and CDR2 SVGAGI come from the germline V gene. CDR3 sequence reads: CASSNTGGNQPQHF. In DNA, the CDR3 is TGTGCCAGCAGTAACACAGGGGGCAATCAGCCCCAGCATTTT.

The chain is built from TRBV7-9 and TRBJ2-7; 7 nucleotides agree with TRBD1. This CDR3 spans 14 amino acids. Germline V gene sequence: CDR1 SEHNR, CDR2 FQNEAQ (reference sequence). The junction had 3 bases not matched to a gene; V was cut back by 1 base and J by 3 bases. In nucleotides, the CDR3 is TGTGCCAGCAGCTTAGTGGGACAGCACTACGAGCAGTACTTC. Encoded protein: CASSLVGQHYEQYF. Combining the CDR3 with reference TRBV7-9 and TRBJ2-7 gives the whole variable domain DTGVSQNPRHKITKRGQNVTFRCDPISEHNRLYWYRQTLGQGPEFLTYFQNEAQLEKSRLLSDRFSAERPKGSFSTLEIQRTEQGDSAMYLCASSLVGQHYEQYFGPGTRLTVT.

The rearrangement links TRBV10-1 to TRBJ2-3; TRBD2 aligns across 7 bases. Unmatched junction bases numbered 6, after V lost 6 bases and J lost 6 bases. There are 13 residues in the CDR3. Germline assignment: CDR1 WNHNN and CDR2 SYGVQD (reference sequence). The CDR3 nucleotides are TGCGCCAGCAGCGGGGACTACAGTGATACGCAGTATTTT. Protein sequence: CASSGDYSDTQYF.

The chain carries TRBV15 and TRBJ2-2, with 7 bases lining up with TRBD1. Per the germline V gene, CDR1 is LNHNV and CDR2 is YYDKDF (reference sequence). Losses at the gene ends were 3 bases for V and 5 bases for J; bases not matched to a gene: 9. This CDR3 region has 16 residues. The CDR3 sequence is CATSSETGKFTGELFF. The CDR3 coding sequence is TGTGCCACCAGCAGTGAGACAGGGAAGTTTACCGGGGAGCTGTTTTTT.

The chain has TRBV4-2 and TRBJ1-2; possible D gene TRBD1, 5 bases. Germline V lookup: CDR1 LGHNA, CDR2 YNFKEQ. The CDR3 runs to 17 residues. The V end lost 0 bases, the J end lost 4 bases, and 18 bases lay between the germline ends. CDR3 in DNA: TGTGCCAGCAGCCAAGATGTGGCCAGGGCGAAGGGCTATGGCTACACCTTC. Translating gives CASSQDVARAKGYGYTF.

The J gene is TRBJ2-2, the V gene TRBV5-4; 8 bases map to TRBD1. The length of the CDR3 is 13 residues. With 3 bases clipped from V and 6 bases from J, the junction kept 1 base outside the gene matches. Germline V CDR1 and CDR2: SGHNT, YYREEE (reference sequence). The CDR3 is CASSWDRPGELFF. Written as DNA, the CDR3 is TGTGCCAGCAGCTGGGACAGGCCCGGGGAGCTGTTTTTT.